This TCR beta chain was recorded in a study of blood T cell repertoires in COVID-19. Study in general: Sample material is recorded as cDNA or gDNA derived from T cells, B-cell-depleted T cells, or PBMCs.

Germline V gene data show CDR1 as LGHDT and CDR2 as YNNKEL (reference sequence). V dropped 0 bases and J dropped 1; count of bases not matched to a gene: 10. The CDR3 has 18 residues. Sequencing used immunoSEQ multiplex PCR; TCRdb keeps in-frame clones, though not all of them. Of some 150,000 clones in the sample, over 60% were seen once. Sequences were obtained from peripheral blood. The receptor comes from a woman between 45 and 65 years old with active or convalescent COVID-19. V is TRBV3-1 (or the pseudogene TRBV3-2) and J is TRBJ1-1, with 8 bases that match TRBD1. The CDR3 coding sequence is TGTGCCAGCAGCCAAGATTCATCAGGGGGCGGTAGGAACACTGAAGCTTTCTTT. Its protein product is CASSQDSSGGGRNTEAFF.